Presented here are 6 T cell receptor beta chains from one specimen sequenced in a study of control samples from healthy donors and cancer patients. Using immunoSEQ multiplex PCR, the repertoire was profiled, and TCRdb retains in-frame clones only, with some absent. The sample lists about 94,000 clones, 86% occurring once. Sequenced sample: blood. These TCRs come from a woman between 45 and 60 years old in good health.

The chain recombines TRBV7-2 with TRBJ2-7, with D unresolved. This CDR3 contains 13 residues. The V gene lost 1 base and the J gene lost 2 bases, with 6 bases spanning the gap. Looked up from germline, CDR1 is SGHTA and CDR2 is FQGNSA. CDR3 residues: CASSLGRPYEQYF. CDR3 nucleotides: TGTGCCAGCAGCTTAGGCAGGCCCTACGAGCAGTACTTC.

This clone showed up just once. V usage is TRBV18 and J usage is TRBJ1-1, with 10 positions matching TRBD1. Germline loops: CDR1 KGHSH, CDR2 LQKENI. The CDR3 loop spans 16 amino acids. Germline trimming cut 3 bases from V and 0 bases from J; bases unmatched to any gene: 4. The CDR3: CASSPGQGRMNTEAFF. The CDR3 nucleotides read TGTGCCAGCTCACCGGGACAGGGGCGTATGAACACTGAAGCTTTCTTT.

In DNA, the CDR3 is TGTGCCAGCAGCTCCTTGGGGAGGGCCGGCGAGCAGTACTTC. Translating gives CASSSLGRAGEQYF. The gene calls are TRBV6-6 and TRBJ2-7; 7 bases match TRBD2. This CDR3 spans 14 amino acids. Looked up from germline, CDR1 is MNHNY and CDR2 is SVGAGI (reference sequence). Germline trimming cut 6 bases from V and 6 bases from J; bases unmatched to any gene: 11.

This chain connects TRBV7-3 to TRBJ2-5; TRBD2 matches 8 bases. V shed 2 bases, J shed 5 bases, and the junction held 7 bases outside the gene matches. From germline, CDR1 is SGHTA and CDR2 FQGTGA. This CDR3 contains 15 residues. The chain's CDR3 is CASSLPGGAGETQYF. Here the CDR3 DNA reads TGTGCCAGCAGCTTACCCGGGGGGGCCGGCGAGACCCAGTACTTC.

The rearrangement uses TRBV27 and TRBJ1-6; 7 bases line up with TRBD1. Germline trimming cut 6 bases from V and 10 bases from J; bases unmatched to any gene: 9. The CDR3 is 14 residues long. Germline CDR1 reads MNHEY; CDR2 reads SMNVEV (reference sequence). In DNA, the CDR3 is TGTGCCAGCAGACCCGGGACAGAGACCTCACCCCTCCACTTT. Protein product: CASRPGTETSPLHF.

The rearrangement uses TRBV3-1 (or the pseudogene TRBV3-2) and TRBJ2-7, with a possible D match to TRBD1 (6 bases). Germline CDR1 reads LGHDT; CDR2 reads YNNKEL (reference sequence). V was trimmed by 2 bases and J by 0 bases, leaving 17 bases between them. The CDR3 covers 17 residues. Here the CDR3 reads CASSQSPGHESSYEQYF. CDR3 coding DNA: TGTGCCAGCAGCCAATCACCGGGACACGAATCCTCCTACGAGCAGTACTTC.